This entry describes one TCR beta chain. No antigen is known for it. The PCR ran on 60 Vbeta and 13 Jbeta primers. Only in-frame clones appear in the TCRdb table, and some are missing; sequencing was by immunoSEQ multiplex PCR. The sample lists 90,000 to 150,000 clones; 74% were seen once. This CDR3 region has 15 residues. The germline gives CDR1 MNHEY, CDR2 SVGAGI. The J segment lost 2 bases and the V segment lost 4 bases, leaving 7 bases of the junction unmatched. This entry belongs to a study of cytomegalovirus exposure and HLA in healthy donors. Whole-study results and caveats: Analyzed later, most CMV-associated TCR beta chains appeared HLA-restricted.

The sequence derives from a human donor in good health. The chain links TRBV6-5 to TRBJ2-7, with TRBD2 matching over 8 bases. Material for sequencing was PBMCs. The CDR3, as DNA: TGTGCCAGCAGTTCTCCGACTAGCGCTACCTACGAGCAGTACTTC. Residues: CASSSPTSATYEQYF.